The clone carrying this TCR beta chain was counted a few times. Only in-frame clones appear in the TCRdb table, and some are missing; sequencing was by immunoSEQ multiplex PCR. The repertoire holds nearly 50,000 clones, more than 80% seen once, with approximately 2.5% in the top ten. The germline V gene encodes CDR1 LNHNV and CDR2 YYDKDF (reference sequence). V was trimmed by 2 bases and J by 2 bases, leaving 10 bases between them. CDR3 size: 15 residues. Noted time point: baseline, week 1 (first vaccination visit). This sample's treatment: pre-vaccination baseline after standard-of-care therapy. This specimen belongs to a study of a mutant IDH1 vaccine in newly diagnosed glioma.

The chain carries TRBV15 and TRBJ1-5; D is unresolved. The source is a man aged 35 to 55 with glioma. Sequences were derived from PBMCs, sampled from a glioma patient treated with radiotherapy, temozolomide or both. The DNA of the CDR3 is TGTGCCACCAGCAGAAATAGTCGGCGCAATCAGCCCCAGCATTTT. Its protein is CATSRNSRRNQPQHF.